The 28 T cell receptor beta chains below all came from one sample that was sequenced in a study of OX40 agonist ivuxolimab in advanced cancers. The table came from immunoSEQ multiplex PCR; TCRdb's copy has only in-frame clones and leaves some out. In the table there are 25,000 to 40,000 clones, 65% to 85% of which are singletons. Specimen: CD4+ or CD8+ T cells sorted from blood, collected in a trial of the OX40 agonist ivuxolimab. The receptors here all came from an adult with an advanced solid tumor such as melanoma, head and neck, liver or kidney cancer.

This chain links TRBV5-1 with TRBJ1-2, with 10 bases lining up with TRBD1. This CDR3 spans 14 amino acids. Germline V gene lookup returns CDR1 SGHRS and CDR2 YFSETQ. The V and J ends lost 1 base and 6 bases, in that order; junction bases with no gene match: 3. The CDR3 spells CASSLPGQGNGYTF. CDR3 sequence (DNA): TGCGCCAGCAGCTTGCCGGGACAGGGGAATGGCTACACCTTC. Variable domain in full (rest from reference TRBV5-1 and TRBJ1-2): KAGVTQTPRYLIKTRGQQVTLSCSPISGHRSVSWYQQTPGQGLQFLFEYFSETQRNKGNFPGRFSGRQFSNSRSEMNVSTLELGDSALYLCASSLPGQGNGYTFGSGTRLTVV.

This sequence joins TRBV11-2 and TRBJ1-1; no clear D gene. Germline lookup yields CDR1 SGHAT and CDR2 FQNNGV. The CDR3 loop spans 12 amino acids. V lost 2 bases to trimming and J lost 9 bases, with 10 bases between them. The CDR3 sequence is CASSLSPSQAFF. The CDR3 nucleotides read TGTGCCAGCAGCTTATCCCCCAGCCAAGCTTTCTTT.

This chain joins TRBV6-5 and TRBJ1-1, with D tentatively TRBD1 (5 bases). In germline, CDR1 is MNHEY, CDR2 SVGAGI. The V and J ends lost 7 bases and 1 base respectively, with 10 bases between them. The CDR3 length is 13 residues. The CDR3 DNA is TGTGCCAGCAACCGCGGACAGAACACTGAAGCTTTCTTT. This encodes CASNRGQNTEAFF.

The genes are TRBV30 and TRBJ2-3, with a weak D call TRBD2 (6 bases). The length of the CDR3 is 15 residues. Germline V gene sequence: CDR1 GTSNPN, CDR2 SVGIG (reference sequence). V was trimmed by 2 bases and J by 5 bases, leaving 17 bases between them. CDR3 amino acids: CAWSRPSYGGDTQYF. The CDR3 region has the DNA TGTGCCTGGAGTAGGCCTTCCTACGGGGGAGATACGCAGTATTTT.

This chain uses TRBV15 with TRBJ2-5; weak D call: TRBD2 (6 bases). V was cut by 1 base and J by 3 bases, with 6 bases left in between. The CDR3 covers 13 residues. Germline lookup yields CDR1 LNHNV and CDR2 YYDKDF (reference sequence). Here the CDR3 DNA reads TGTGCCACCAGCAGAGCGGGGGAAGAGACCCAGTACTTC. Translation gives CATSRAGEETQYF.

The CDR3 region is CASSLVSYNEQFF. The CDR3 coding sequence is TGTGCCAGCAGTTTAGTCAGCTACAATGAGCAGTTCTTC. This sequence joins TRBV28 and TRBJ2-1; the D is unclear. The length of the CDR3 is 13 residues. Trimming removed 2 bases from V and 3 bases from J, with 5 bases in between. Germline V CDR1 and CDR2: MDHEN, SYDVKM.

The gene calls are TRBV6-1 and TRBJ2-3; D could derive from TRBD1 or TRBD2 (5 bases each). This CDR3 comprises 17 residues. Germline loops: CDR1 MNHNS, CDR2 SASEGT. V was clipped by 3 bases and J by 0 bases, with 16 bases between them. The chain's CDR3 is CASSEGVLADSTDTQYF. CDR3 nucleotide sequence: TGTGCCAGCAGTGAGGGGGTCCTAGCAGACAGCACAGATACGCAGTATTTT.

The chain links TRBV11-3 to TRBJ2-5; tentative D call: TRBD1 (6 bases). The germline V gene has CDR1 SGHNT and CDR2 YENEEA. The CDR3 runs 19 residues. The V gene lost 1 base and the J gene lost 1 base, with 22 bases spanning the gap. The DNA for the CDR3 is TGTGCCAGCAGCTTAGGGGGCAGGGGCCTCACCGAGATCCAAGAGACCCAGTACTTC. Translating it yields CASSLGGRGLTEIQETQYF.

CDR3 sequence: CASSQGQGGIYEQYF. CDR3 DNA sequence: TGTGCCAGCAGTCAAGGACAGGGGGGGATTTACGAGCAGTACTTC. The gene calls are TRBV27 and TRBJ2-7, with 10 bases identical to TRBD1. Looked up from germline, CDR1 is MNHEY and CDR2 is SMNVEV (reference sequence). The CDR3 runs to 15 residues. Unmatched junction bases numbered 8, after V lost 5 bases and J lost 4 bases.

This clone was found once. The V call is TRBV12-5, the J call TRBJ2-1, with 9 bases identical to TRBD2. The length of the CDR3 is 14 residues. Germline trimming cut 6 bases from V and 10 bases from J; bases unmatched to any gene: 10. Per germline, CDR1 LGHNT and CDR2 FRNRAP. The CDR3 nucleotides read TGTGCTAGTGGCCTTAGCGGGAGTCTGGGGGAGCAGTTCTTC. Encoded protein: CASGLSGSLGEQFF.

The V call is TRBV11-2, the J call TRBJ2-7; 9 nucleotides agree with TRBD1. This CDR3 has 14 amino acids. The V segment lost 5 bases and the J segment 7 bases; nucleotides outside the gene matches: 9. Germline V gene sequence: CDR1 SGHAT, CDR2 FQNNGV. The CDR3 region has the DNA TGTGCCAGCAGCCAGGGACAGGGCTGGGGGGAGCAGTACTTC. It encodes CASSQGQGWGEQYF.

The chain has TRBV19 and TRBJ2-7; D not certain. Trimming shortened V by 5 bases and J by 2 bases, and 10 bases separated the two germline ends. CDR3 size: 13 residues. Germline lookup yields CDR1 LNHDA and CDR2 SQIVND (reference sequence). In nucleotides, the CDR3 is TGTGCCAGTAGTTTAACTACAGCCTACGAGCAGTACTTC. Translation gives CASSLTTAYEQYF.

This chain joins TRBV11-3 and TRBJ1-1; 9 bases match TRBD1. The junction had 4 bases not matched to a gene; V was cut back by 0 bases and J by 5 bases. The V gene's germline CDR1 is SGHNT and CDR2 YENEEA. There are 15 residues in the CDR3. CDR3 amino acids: CASSLDGTGTTEAFF. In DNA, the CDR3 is TGTGCCAGCAGCTTAGATGGGACAGGGACAACTGAAGCTTTCTTT.

CDR3 protein: CASSLAGSGTGGVNEQFF. CDR3 nucleotides: TGTGCCAGCAGCTTAGCCGGATCCGGGACAGGGGGCGTGAATGAGCAGTTCTTC. The rearrangement links TRBV7-8 to TRBJ2-1, with 12 bases lining up with TRBD1. J gave up 7 bases and V 0 bases, and 10 bases lay outside the gene matches. The CDR3 contains 18 residues. Per the germline V gene, CDR1 is SGHVS and CDR2 is FQNEAQ.

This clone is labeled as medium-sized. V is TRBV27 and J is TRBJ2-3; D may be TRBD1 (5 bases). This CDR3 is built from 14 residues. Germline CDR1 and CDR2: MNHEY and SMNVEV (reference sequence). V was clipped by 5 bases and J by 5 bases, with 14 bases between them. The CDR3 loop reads CASSIATAGDTQYF. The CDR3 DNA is TGTGCCAGCAGTATCGCGACAGCTGGAGATACGCAGTATTTT.

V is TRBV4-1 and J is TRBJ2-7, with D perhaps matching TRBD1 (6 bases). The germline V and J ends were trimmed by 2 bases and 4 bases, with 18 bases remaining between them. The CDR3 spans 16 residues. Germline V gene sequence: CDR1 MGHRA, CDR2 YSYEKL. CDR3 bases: TGCGCCAGCAGCCAATCAGGGGATTCCTTCGTTTACGAGCAGTACTTC. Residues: CASSQSGDSFVYEQYF.

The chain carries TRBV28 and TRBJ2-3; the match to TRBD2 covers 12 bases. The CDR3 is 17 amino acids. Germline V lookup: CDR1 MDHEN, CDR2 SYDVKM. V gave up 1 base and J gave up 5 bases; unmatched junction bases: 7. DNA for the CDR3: TGTGCCAGCAGTTTATCCACCCCGGGACTAGCGGGAGATACGCAGTATTTT. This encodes CASSLSTPGLAGDTQYF.

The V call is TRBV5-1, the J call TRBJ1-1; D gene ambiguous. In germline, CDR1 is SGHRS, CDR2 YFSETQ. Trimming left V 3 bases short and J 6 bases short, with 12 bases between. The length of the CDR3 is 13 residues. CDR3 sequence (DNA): TGCGCCAGCAGCTCACCCCAGGCCCCTGAAGCTTTCTTT. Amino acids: CASSSPQAPEAFF.

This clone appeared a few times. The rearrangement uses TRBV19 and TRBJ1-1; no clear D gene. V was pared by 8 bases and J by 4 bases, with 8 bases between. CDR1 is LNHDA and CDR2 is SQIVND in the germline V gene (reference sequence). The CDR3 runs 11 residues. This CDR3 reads CASQTVTEAFF. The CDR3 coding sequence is TGTGCCAGTCAAACGGTCACTGAAGCTTTCTTT.

This CDR3 is CASSSERGSGELFF. CDR3 sequence (DNA): TGTGCCAGCAGCTCAGAACGGGGTAGCGGGGAGCTGTTTTTT. The V gene is TRBV5-6, the J gene TRBJ2-2, with a possible D match to TRBD2 (5 bases). V lost 3 bases, J lost 7 bases, and 13 bases lay in between. Germline V CDR1 and CDR2: SGHDT, YYEEEE. The CDR3 contains 14 residues.

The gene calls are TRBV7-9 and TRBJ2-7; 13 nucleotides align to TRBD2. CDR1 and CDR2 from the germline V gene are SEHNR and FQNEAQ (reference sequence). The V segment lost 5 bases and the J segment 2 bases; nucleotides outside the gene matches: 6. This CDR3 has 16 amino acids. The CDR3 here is CASSTPGTSGTYEQYF. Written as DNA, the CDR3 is TGTGCCAGCAGCACACCGGGGACTAGCGGGACCTACGAGCAGTACTTC.

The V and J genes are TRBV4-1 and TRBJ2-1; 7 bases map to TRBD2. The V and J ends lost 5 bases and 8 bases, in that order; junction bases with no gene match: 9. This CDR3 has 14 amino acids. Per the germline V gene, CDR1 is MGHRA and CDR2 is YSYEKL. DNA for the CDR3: TGCGCCAGCAGCGGCGGGAGTCTACCAGATGAGCAGTTCTTC. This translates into CASSGGSLPDEQFF.

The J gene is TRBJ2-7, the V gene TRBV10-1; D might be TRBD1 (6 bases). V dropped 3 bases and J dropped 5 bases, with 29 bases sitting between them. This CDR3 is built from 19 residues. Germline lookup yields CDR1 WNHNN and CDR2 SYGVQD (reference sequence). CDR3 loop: CASSDSKQSSGTNPNEQYF. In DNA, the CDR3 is TGCGCCAGCAGTGACTCCAAACAGTCTTCGGGGACAAATCCCAACGAGCAGTACTTC.

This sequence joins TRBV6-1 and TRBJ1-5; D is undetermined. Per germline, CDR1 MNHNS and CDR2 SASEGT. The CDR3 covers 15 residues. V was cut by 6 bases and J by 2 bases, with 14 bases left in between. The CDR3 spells CASSQGFEGNQPQHF. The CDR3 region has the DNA TGTGCCAGCAGCCAAGGGTTTGAGGGCAATCAGCCCCAGCATTTT.

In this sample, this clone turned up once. CDR3 region: CASSLEAGAGNTIYF. In nucleotides, the CDR3 is TGCGCCAGCAGCTTGGAGGCAGGGGCAGGAAACACCATATATTTT. The genes are TRBV5-1 and TRBJ1-3; tentatively, D is TRBD1 (6 bases). Trimming removed 0 bases at V and 4 bases at J, with 11 bases between. The germline gives CDR1 SGHRS, CDR2 YFSETQ. CDR3 length: 15 residues.

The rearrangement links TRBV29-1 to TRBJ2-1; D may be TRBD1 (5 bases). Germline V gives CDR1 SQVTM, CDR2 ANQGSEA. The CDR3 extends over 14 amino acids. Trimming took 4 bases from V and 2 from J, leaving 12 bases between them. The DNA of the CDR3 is TGCAGCGTTGGGGGTTCAGGGACCTACAATGAGCAGTTCTTC. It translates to CSVGGSGTYNEQFF.

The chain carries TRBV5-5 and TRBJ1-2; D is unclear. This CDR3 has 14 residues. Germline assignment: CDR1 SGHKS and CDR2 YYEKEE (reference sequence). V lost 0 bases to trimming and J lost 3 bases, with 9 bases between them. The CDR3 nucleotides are TGTGCCAGCAGCTTGGTCCCCGGGGACTATGGCTACACCTTC. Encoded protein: CASSLVPGDYGYTF. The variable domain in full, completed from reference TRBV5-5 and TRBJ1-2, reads DAGVTQSPTHLIKTRGQQVTLRCSPISGHKSVSWYQQVLGQGPQFIFQYYEKEERGRGNFPDRFSARQFPNYSSELNVNALLLGDSALYLCASSLVPGDYGYTFGSGTRLTVV.

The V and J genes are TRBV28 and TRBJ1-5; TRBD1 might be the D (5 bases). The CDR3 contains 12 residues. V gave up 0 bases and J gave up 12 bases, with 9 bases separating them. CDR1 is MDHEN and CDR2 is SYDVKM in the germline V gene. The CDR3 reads CASSLWDTIQHF. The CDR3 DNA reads TGTGCCAGCAGTTTATGGGACACCATCCAGCATTTT.